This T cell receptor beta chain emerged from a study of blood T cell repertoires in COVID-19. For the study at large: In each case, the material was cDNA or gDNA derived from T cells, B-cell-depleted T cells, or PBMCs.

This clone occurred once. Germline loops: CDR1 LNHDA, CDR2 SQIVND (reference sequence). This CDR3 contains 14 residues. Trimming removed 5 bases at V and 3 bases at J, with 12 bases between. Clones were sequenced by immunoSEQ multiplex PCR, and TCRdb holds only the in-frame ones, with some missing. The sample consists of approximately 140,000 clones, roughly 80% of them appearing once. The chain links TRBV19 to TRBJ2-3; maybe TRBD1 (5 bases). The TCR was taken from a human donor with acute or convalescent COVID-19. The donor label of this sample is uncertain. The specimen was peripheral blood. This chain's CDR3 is CASSPRKGTDTQYF. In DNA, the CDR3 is TGTGCCAGTAGTCCTCGGAAGGGGACAGATACGCAGTATTTT.